This TCR beta chain was obtained from a study of molecular identifiers for immune sequencing clone quantification (dated by TCRdb to the late 2010s). Background on the whole study: For a replicate experiment, the RNA from either 20,000 or 100,000 naive CD8 T cells was divided into five aliquots, and four of those aliquots went on to sequencing. The study was a methods study using CD8 T cells to benchmark molecular-identifier clustering-based TCR repertoire sequencing (MIDCIRS) and TCR RNA copy counting.

Library preparation used PCR. Instrument used: Illumina HiSeq 4000. Bulk TCR libraries were generated as previously described, with the TCR primers listed in Table S5 used. The Qiagen AllPrep DNA/RNA kit was used to purify total RNA. Before any analysis, reads coming from multiple sequencing runs of the same library were combined into one pool. In the authors' own workflow: Reads were retained only if an exact TCR constant sequence was present, and the retained reads were trimmed to 150 nt and grouped according to their 12-nt molecular barcodes. Reads inside each barcode group were sub-clustered using a 15% Levenshtein threshold, and a quality-weighted consensus sequence was constructed for each RNA molecule. Non-functional sequences were excluded, and lower-count sequences lying one edit away from another sequence were also excluded. Based on a fit of two negative binomial distributions, barcode sub-clusters having less than 20% of the maximum read count were discarded. TCRdb itself trimmed the public reads at Q25 with fastp, ran MiXCR and retained productive beta chains. When rows share a CDR3 protein, they turn into one entry using the most common DNA and genes. The V and J calls and clone size come from TCRdb's table, not from the authors' own analysis. Present in this sample are about 9,800 distinct CDR3 sequences, approximately 19% of which were seen just once. The top ten hold about 1.4% of the sample.

Beyond this particular receptor, the publication reports: Modeling gave about 3.2 recovered TCR RNA copies per cell versus approximately 10 by digital PCR, implying around 30% capture efficiency. In CMV-specific effector cells, clones with more than 20 RNA copies accounted for over 99% of molecules, whereas in naive cells such clones accounted for under 1%. The naive libraries included spiked-in Jurkat TCR RNA (approximately ten copies' worth), and this RNA is not part of the donor repertoire. Spiked-in Jurkat TCR RNA equal to a single cell's worth was reported to be detectable even within one million naive CD8 T cells. When barcode sub-clustering was not used, chimeric consensus sequences inflated TCR diversity, with chimeras reaching as high as 47%. Highly expanded clone sizes could be underestimated because identical TCR molecules may share a barcode.

This clonotype is described as medium-sized (0.01 to 0.1%). It has no known antigen specificity. Per-base quality was not reported, and no clone a single base away is much larger than it. Naive CD8 T cell libraries were made from roughly 20,000 to 1,000,000 sorted cells using 10%, 30% or 50% of purified RNA. On a BD FACSAria II, naive CD8 T cells were FACS-sorted as CD8+CD4-CCR7+CD45RA+ and collected into RLT Plus buffer. More than 8 TCR copies' worth of Jurkat RNA were spiked into about 19,000-1,100,000 naive CD8 T cell samples to test detection sensitivity. Enrichment of CD8 T cells was performed with RosetteSep CD8+ T Cell Enrichment Cocktail and Ficoll-Paque, after which ACK red cell lysis was carried out. V and J are trimmed by 2 bases and 9 bases, and the gene matches miss 10 bases of the junction. Reading from cysteine to phenylalanine, the CDR3 counts 15 amino acids. This entry keeps only the CDR3 DNA: 45 bases, framed from base 1. CDR1 DFQATT and CDR2 SNEGSKA are derived from the germline V gene (reference sequence).

The sequencing sample was made of naive CD8+ T cells from blood, with Jurkat cell RNA spiked in. Sample cell subset or site, as interpreted from the label and publication: FACS-sorted CD8+CD4-CCR7+CD45RA+ naive T cells. Recombination linked TRBV20-1 to TRBJ1-6, and 7 bases in between align with TRBD1. The TCR sequence derives from a human donor in good health. Some libraries in this study had Jurkat cell RNA spiked in. The CDR3 sequence is CSARLVEGTASPLHF. The DNA reads as follows: TGCAGTGCTAGACTTGTAGAGGGGACAGCTTCACCCCTCCACTTT.